The sample holds a few counts of the clone carrying this T cell receptor beta chain. Its target is unknown. Germline V gene data show CDR1 as ENHRY and CDR2 as SYGVKD. V lost 0 bases and J lost 0; bases outside the gene matches: 2. The CDR3 extends over 16 amino acids. The sample comes from a study of cytomegalovirus exposure and HLA in healthy donors. Study-level results: Immune exposure was documented only through CMV serostatus.

The PCR made use of 60 Vbeta and 13 Jbeta primers. The repertoire was sequenced with immunoSEQ multiplex PCR; TCRdb's copy has only in-frame clones and lacks some. The table has 60,000 to 75,000 clones, 75% to 90% seen once. V usage is TRBV10-3 and J usage is TRBJ2-3, with 8 bases lining up with TRBD2. Sequenced input: PBMCs. The source is a woman aged 30 to 39 in good health and CMV-seropositive. The CDR3 region is CAISESGGRSTDTQYF. CDR3 nucleotides: TGTGCCATCAGTGAGTCCGGCGGGAGGAGCACAGATACGCAGTATTTT.